The rows below give T cell receptor beta chains drawn from one sample of a study of blood T cell repertoires in COVID-19. The repertoire was sequenced with immunoSEQ multiplex PCR; TCRdb's copy has only in-frame clones and lacks some. Of hundreds of thousands of clones listed, 86% were seen once; the top ten hold approximately 1.5%. The sequenced sample consisted of peripheral blood. These receptors were obtained from a woman in her twenties or thirties with active or convalescent COVID-19. Each CDR3 is given with its conserved first and last residue. Fields, in order: D gene, V gene, CDR3 protein. D genes are given only for firm matches.

d_gene: -; v_gene: TRBV5-1; CDR3aa: CASSASGGLAGNTIYF
d_gene: TRBD2; v_gene: TRBV5-6; CDR3aa: CASSPGLAGLYEQYF
d_gene: TRBD1; v_gene: TRBV2; CDR3aa: CASSGDSGEQYF
d_gene: -; v_gene: TRBV24-1; CDR3aa: CATSDRWETQYF
d_gene: TRBD1; v_gene: TRBV29-1; CDR3aa: CSVKTGVDTEAFF
d_gene: -; v_gene: TRBV6-4; CDR3aa: CASSAGGYNSPLHF
d_gene: TRBD1; v_gene: TRBV19; CDR3aa: CASRQGGYGYTF
d_gene: TRBD2; v_gene: TRBV5-4; CDR3aa: CASSTSGSFSSADTQYF
d_gene: TRBD2; v_gene: TRBV30; CDR3aa: CAWSSLRTSGGALETQYF
d_gene: -; v_gene: TRBV4-1; CDR3aa: CASSPILPTRGWATEAFF
d_gene: -; v_gene: TRBV25-1; CDR3aa: CASSGGDGYQETQYF
d_gene: TRBD1; v_gene: TRBV5-4; CDR3aa: CASSFYYGTESYNEQFF
d_gene: -; v_gene: TRBV29-1; CDR3aa: CSAVIDYGYTF
d_gene: -; v_gene: TRBV6-1; CDR3aa: CASSETENQPQHF
d_gene: -; v_gene: TRBV6-6; CDR3aa: CASSLGTDTQYF
d_gene: TRBD2; v_gene: TRBV29-1; CDR3aa: CSAELTSGKGDTQYF
d_gene: -; v_gene: TRBV27; CDR3aa: CASSPTGGGQGYTF
d_gene: TRBD2; v_gene: TRBV10-1; CDR3aa: CASNGTSGFWYEQYF
d_gene: -; v_gene: TRBV15; CDR3aa: CATSRDRAVRNEQFF
d_gene: TRBD2; v_gene: TRBV25-1; CDR3aa: CASSVLAGAYEGEQFF
d_gene: TRBD1; v_gene: TRBV24-1; CDR3aa: CATSDSVGPRQGVMGTGELFF
d_gene: TRBD1; v_gene: TRBV18; CDR3aa: CASSPDRAKAFF
d_gene: TRBD2; v_gene: TRBV27; CDR3aa: CASSLDLAGARYEQYF
d_gene: TRBD2; v_gene: TRBV4-1; CDR3aa: CASSSRGTSGAQETQYF
d_gene: -; v_gene: TRBV7-2; CDR3aa: CASSSRVAVSTDTQYF
d_gene: TRBD2; v_gene: TRBV4-2; CDR3aa: CASSQDWTSGSRETQYF
d_gene: TRBD2; v_gene: TRBV5-8; CDR3aa: CASSDRLAGGRTTGELFF
d_gene: -; v_gene: TRBV6-5; CDR3aa: CASLGTPNNYGYTF
d_gene: -; v_gene: TRBV12-3/TRBV12-4; CDR3aa: CASRWGAETQYF
d_gene: TRBD2; v_gene: TRBV14; CDR3aa: CASTWGGSYTGELFF
d_gene: -; v_gene: TRBV7-8; CDR3aa: CASSLVAYEQYF
d_gene: TRBD1; v_gene: TRBV6-5; CDR3aa: CASSRDSGAYEQYF
d_gene: TRBD1; v_gene: TRBV19; CDR3aa: CASRPQHQGASYEQYF
d_gene: -; v_gene: TRBV12-3/TRBV12-4; CDR3aa: CASRLQGSYGYTF
d_gene: TRBD1; v_gene: TRBV6-1; CDR3aa: CASSEAPGQGNSPLHF
d_gene: -; v_gene: TRBV5-1; CDR3aa: CASSPGQNGYTF
d_gene: -; v_gene: TRBV19; CDR3aa: CASSIFSYRVSAEAFF
d_gene: TRBD2; v_gene: TRBV27; CDR3aa: CASSTGLAGSYEQYF
d_gene: TRBD1; v_gene: TRBV25-1; CDR3aa: CASSDPGGTGEVLGYTF
d_gene: -; v_gene: TRBV12-3/TRBV12-4; CDR3aa: CASSHTNKDEQFF
d_gene: -; v_gene: TRBV2; CDR3aa: CASSESADASNQPQHF
d_gene: -; v_gene: TRBV6-4; CDR3aa: CASRPGQKYNSPLHF
d_gene: -; v_gene: TRBV5-1; CDR3aa: CASSLGAREQMYF
d_gene: TRBD2; v_gene: TRBV28; CDR3aa: CASSLSPAGGLLTGELFF
d_gene: -; v_gene: TRBV6-5; CDR3aa: CASSYSSRVGEKLFF
d_gene: -; v_gene: TRBV6-5; CDR3aa: CASRAGVGYGYTF
d_gene: TRBD1; v_gene: TRBV25-1; CDR3aa: CAAGGPFNTEAFF
d_gene: TRBD1; v_gene: TRBV18; CDR3aa: CASSPRDRSRRDTQYF
d_gene: -; v_gene: TRBV29-1; CDR3aa: CSVVTGPGELFF
d_gene: TRBD1; v_gene: TRBV19; CDR3aa: CASRATGDTEAFF
d_gene: TRBD1; v_gene: TRBV29-1; CDR3aa: CSGSTGGSGYTF
d_gene: -; v_gene: TRBV25-1; CDR3aa: CASSEGQTTEAFF
d_gene: -; v_gene: TRBV15; CDR3aa: CATSRDQGIDEQFF
d_gene: TRBD2; v_gene: TRBV3-1/TRBV3-2; CDR3aa: CASTLSGGASDTQYF
d_gene: TRBD2; v_gene: TRBV19; CDR3aa: CASKALAGITDTQYF
d_gene: -; v_gene: TRBV15; CDR3aa: CATSAPGTLGGYTF
d_gene: -; v_gene: TRBV3-1/TRBV3-2; CDR3aa: CASSQVDGRAEAFF
d_gene: -; v_gene: TRBV4-1; CDR3aa: CASSQDLVGSGSTDTQYF
d_gene: -; v_gene: TRBV7-9; CDR3aa: CASSLGHPSGNTIYF